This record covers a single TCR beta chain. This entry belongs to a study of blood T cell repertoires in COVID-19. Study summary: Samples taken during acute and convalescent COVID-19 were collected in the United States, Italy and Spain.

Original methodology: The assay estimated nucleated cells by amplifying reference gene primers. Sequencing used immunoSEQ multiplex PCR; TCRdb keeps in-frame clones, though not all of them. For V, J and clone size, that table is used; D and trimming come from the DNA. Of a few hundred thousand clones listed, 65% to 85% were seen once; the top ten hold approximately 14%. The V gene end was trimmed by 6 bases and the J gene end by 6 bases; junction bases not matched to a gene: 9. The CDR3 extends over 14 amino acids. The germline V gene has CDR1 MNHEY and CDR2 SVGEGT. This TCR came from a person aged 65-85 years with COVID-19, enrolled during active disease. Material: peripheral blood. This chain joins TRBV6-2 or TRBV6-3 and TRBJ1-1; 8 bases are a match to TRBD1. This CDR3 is CASSQGQGRSEAFF. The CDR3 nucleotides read TGTGCCAGCAGCCAAGGACAGGGACGGTCTGAAGCTTTCTTT.